A single sample gave rise to the 17 T cell receptor beta chains below, sequenced in a study of CD8 T cells in Susac syndrome. Random hexamers were used to reverse transcribe an amount of roughly 0.5 to 1 ug RNA. In TCRdb, the immunoSEQ multiplex PCR reads were re-called with MiXCR into one record per CDR3 protein. The profile covers 100,000 to 110,000 distinct CDR3 sequences, with 95% appearing a single time and less than 0.35% taken by the ten largest. Sequenced sample: CD8+ T cells from PBMCs. All receptors derive from a human donor with Susac syndrome.

The chain employs TRBV29-1 and TRBJ2-3; D call uncertain. CDR3 length: 13 residues. The germline V gene has CDR1 SQVTM and CDR2 ANQGSEA. Deletions cut 5 bases from V and 2 bases from J, with 11 bases between. CDR3 residues: CSVRTSSTDTQYF. CDR3 in DNA: TGCAGCGTTCGGACCTCCTCCACAGATACGCAGTATTTT.

The V call is TRBV7-9, the J call TRBJ2-1; 9 positions agree with TRBD1. The V gene end was trimmed by 4 bases and the J gene end by 8 bases; junction bases not matched to a gene: 9. The CDR3 extends over 15 amino acids. The germline V gene has CDR1 SEHNR and CDR2 FQNEAQ (reference sequence). CDR3 in amino acids: CASSSSDRGEDEQFF. CDR3 coding DNA: TGTGCCAGCAGCTCCTCCGACAGGGGGGAGGATGAGCAGTTCTTC.

V usage is TRBV20-1 and J usage is TRBJ2-1; TRBD1 matches at 11 bases. J was trimmed by 10 bases and V by 5 bases; bases with no gene match: 10. CDR3 length equals 14 residues. The V gene's germline CDR1 is DFQATT and CDR2 SNEGSKA (reference sequence). The CDR3 DNA follows: TGCAGTGCTCGAGGGGACAGGGGGACTGAAGAGCAGTTCTTC. Its protein is CSARGDRGTEEQFF.

The chain uses TRBV5-6 and TRBJ1-1; D is ambiguous. V was pared by 0 bases and J by 0 bases, with 9 bases between. From germline, CDR1 is SGHDT and CDR2 YYEEEE. CDR3 length equals 15 residues. The CDR3: CASSLGTLLNTEAFF. CDR3 bases: TGTGCCAGCAGCTTGGGGACGTTACTGAACACTGAAGCTTTCTTT.

The rearrangement joins TRBV13 to TRBJ2-7; 14 bases agree with TRBD2. This CDR3 is built from 15 residues. Germline trimming cut 7 bases from V and 2 bases from J; bases unmatched to any gene: 4. Germline lookup yields CDR1 PRHDT and CDR2 FYEKMQ (reference sequence). CDR3: CASTLTSGGAYEQYF. The CDR3 DNA sequence: TGTGCCAGCACTCTGACTAGCGGGGGGGCCTACGAGCAGTACTTC. Full variable domain (outside the CDR3, taken from reference TRBV13 and TRBJ2-7): AAGVIQSPRHLIKEKRETATLKCYPIPRHDTVYWYQQGPGQDPQFLISFYEKMQSDKGSIPDRFSAQQFSDYHSELNMSSLELGDSALYFCASTLTSGGAYEQYFGPGTRLTVT.

The rearrangement links TRBV2 to TRBJ2-5; D is unresolved. The ends were cut back, 2 bases at V and 2 bases at J, with 9 bases in the middle. This CDR3 has 14 amino acids. The germline V gene encodes CDR1 SNHLY and CDR2 FYNNEI. CDR3 nucleotide sequence: TGTGCCAGCAGTGAAATGCGCGAGCAAGAGACCCAGTACTTC. This translates into CASSEMREQETQYF.

The chain carries TRBV14 and TRBJ2-1; no clear D. V was shortened by 9 bases and J by 3 bases, with 15 bases between the two germline ends. Germline V gene data show CDR1 as SGHDN and CDR2 as FVKESK. This CDR3 is 14 amino acids long. CDR3 nucleotides: TGTGCCAGTACAGTCGTGCGCAGCTACAATGAGCAGTTCTTC. This codes for CASTVVRSYNEQFF.

The chain has TRBV29-1 and TRBJ1-2; unclear D gene. Germline CDR1 and CDR2: SQVTM and ANQGSEA. V was shortened by 6 bases and J by 6 bases, with 20 bases between the two germline ends. CDR3 length equals 14 residues. The CDR3 loop reads CSVGSHGVADGYTF. In nucleotides, the CDR3 is TGCAGCGTCGGATCCCACGGCGTCGCGGATGGCTACACCTTC.

The rearrangement links TRBV29-1 to TRBJ2-1; D uncertain. CDR3 length equals 15 residues. Germline CDR1 and CDR2: SQVTM and ANQGSEA. V lost 7 bases and J lost 0, with 16 bases in between. The CDR3 region has the DNA TGCAGCGCCTGGGATTTGGGCGGCTCCTACAATGAGCAGTTCTTC. It specifies CSAWDLGGSYNEQFF.

This sequence joins TRBV4-1 and TRBJ2-1; 7 bases match TRBD1. The length of the CDR3 is 15 residues. V lost 0 bases and J lost 2; bases outside the gene matches: 1. Germline loops: CDR1 MGHRA, CDR2 YSYEKL. The CDR3 loop reads CASSQEGQPYNEQFF. CDR3 DNA sequence: TGCGCCAGCAGCCAAGAGGGACAGCCCTACAATGAGCAGTTCTTC.

In regard to this clonotype: The junction shows a germline mismatch at one end, possibly a read error. The chain links TRBV9 to TRBJ2-2; 8 nucleotides match TRBD2. Germline assignment: CDR1 SGDLS and CDR2 YYNGEE. The CDR3 runs 13 residues. CDR3 sequence reads: CAPGGKVTGEQFF. CDR3 nucleotides: TGTGCGCCGGGGGGGAAGGTCACCGGGGAGCAGTTTTTT.

This rearrangement joins TRBV28 to TRBJ1-5; the D is unclear. CDR3 length equals 14 residues. Germline lookup yields CDR1 MDHEN and CDR2 SYDVKM. Trimming left V 5 bases short and J 7 bases short, with 15 bases between. CDR3: CASSPDMGRQPQHF. For the CDR3, the DNA is TGTGCCAGCAGTCCCGACATGGGAAGACAGCCCCAGCATTTT.

This chain uses TRBV29-1 with TRBJ1-2; D ambiguous. Trimming pared 6 bases from V and 0 bases from J, leaving 26 bases between. This CDR3 is 18 amino acids long. The germline V gene encodes CDR1 SQVTM and CDR2 ANQGSEA. DNA of the CDR3: TGCAGCGTCCCCCTCAGGAGGCCCGCAAAGCCCACTAACTATGGCTACACCTTC. It is translated as CSVPLRRPAKPTNYGYTF.

The chain links TRBV20-1 to TRBJ1-2; TRBD1 matches 7 bases. J was trimmed by 5 bases and V by 6 bases; bases with no gene match: 9. There are 13 residues in the CDR3. CDR1 is DFQATT, CDR2 SNEGSKA, per germline (reference sequence). The CDR3 region has the DNA TGCAGTGCCACCTCCGGACAGGTGTATGGCTACACCTTC. Translated, it gives CSATSGQVYGYTF.

This rearrangement joins TRBV28 to TRBJ1-5; D perhaps matches TRBD1 (6 bases). In germline, CDR1 is MDHEN, CDR2 SYDVKM. The CDR3 spans 16 residues. The V and J ends lost 4 bases and 7 bases respectively, with 20 bases between them. DNA for the CDR3: TGTGCCAGCAGTTCCGGAGGGGGTGGAACGGGACAGCCCCAGCATTTT. The encoded protein is CASSSGGGGTGQPQHF.

The chain employs TRBV25-1 and TRBJ2-7; D possibly corresponds to TRBD2 (6 bases). This CDR3 is 11 amino acids long. V was trimmed by 1 base and J by 9 bases, leaving 7 bases between them. Germline-derived CDR1 and CDR2 are MGHDK and SYGVNS. The CDR3, as DNA: TGTGCCAGCAGTGAATCGGAGGGGCAGTACTTC. It is translated as CASSESEGQYF.

The chain has TRBV4-1 and TRBJ2-3; no definite D call. With 5 bases removed from V and 3 bases from J, the gap between germline ends came to 15 bases. Per the germline V gene, CDR1 is MGHRA and CDR2 is YSYEKL. The CDR3 is 15 amino acids. The CDR3 DNA sequence: TGCGCCAGCAGCAAACAACCCACTACAACAGATACGCAGTATTTT. Protein sequence: CASSKQPTTTDTQYF.